Included here is one T cell receptor (beta chain) sequence, with context. Its antigen is not identified. This record belongs to a study of blood T cells in healthy people across ages. Study at large: Template switching retrieved approximately one barcoded beta molecule for each two T cells.

The authors drew 8 to 10 milliliters of peripheral blood from each donor. Isolation per sample recovered at least 7 million PBMCs. Then a second PCR, running roughly 7 to 11 cycles, was carried out with a sample-barcoded 5' primer and a J-beta primer mix. TCRdb reprocessed the 5' RACE reads via MiXCR and lists one record per CDR3 protein. The table shows hundreds of thousands of distinct CDR3 sequences, with 40% to 50% occurring only once. Whole-study results and caveats: Roughly linear declines in TCR beta diversity per million T cells occurred with age.

V shed 5 bases, J shed 8 bases, and the junction held 9 bases outside the gene matches. Looked up from germline, CDR1 is SGHVS and CDR2 is FNYEAQ. The CDR3 contains 16 residues. This rearrangement joins TRBV7-6 to TRBJ2-1, with 13 bases fitting TRBD2. The TCR sequence derives from a man in his 60s in good health. The sequenced sample consisted of blood. The CDR3 region has the DNA TGTGCCAGCAGCAAACTAGCGGGGGGGCATTCGGATGAGCAGTTCTTC. Protein product: CASSKLAGGHSDEQFF.